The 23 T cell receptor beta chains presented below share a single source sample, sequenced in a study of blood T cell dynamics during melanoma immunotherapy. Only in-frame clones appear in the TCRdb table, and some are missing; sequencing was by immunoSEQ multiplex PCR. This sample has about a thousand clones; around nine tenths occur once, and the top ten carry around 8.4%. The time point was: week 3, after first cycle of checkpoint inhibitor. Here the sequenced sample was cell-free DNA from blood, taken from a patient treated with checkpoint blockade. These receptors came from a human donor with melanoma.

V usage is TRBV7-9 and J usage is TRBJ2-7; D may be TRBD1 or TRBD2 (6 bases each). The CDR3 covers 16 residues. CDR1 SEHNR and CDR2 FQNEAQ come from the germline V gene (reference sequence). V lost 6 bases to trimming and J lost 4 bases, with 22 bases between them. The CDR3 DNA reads TGTGCCAGCAGTCGTTTGACAGGCGGACTAACATACGAGCAGTACTTC. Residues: CASSRLTGGLTYEQYF.

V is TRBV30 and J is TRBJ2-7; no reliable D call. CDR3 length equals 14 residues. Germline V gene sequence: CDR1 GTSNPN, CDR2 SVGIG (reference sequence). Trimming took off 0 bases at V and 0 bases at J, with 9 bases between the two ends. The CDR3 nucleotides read TGTGCCTGGAGTGTAGGGATATCCTCCTACGAGCAGTACTTC. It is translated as CAWSVGISSYEQYF.

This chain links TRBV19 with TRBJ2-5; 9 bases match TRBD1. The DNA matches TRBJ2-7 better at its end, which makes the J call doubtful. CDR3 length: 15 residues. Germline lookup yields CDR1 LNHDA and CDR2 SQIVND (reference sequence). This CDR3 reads CASSRGQGFSYEQYF. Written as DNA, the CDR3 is TGTGCCAGTAGCCGAGGACAGGGGTTTAGCTACGAGCAGTACTTC.

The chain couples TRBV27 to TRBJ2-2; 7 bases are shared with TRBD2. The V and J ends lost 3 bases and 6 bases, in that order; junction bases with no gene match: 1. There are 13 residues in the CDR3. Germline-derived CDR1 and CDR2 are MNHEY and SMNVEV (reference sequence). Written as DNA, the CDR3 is TGTGCCAGCAGTTTCACTAGCGCCGGGGAGCTGTTTTTT. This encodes CASSFTSAGELFF.

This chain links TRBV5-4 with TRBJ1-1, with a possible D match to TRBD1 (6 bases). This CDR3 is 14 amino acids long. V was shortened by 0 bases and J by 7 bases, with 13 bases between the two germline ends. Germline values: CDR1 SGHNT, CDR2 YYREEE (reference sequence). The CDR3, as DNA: TGTGCCAGCAGCTTGGAGGGGGTCATGGGTGAAGCTTTCTTT. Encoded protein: CASSLEGVMGEAFF.

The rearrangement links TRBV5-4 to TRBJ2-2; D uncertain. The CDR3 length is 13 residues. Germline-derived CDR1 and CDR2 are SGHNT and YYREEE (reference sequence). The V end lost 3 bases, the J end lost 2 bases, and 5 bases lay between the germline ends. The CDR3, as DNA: TGTGCCAGCAGCTCCCTTAACACCGGGGAGCTGTTTTTT. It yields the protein CASSSLNTGELFF.

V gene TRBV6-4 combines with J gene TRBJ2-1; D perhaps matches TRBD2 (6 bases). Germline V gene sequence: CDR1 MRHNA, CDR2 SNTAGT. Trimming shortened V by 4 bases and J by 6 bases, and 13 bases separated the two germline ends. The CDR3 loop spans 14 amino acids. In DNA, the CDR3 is TGTGCCAGCAGTGCGCGGGAAGGACCCAATGAGCAGTTCTTC. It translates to CASSAREGPNEQFF.

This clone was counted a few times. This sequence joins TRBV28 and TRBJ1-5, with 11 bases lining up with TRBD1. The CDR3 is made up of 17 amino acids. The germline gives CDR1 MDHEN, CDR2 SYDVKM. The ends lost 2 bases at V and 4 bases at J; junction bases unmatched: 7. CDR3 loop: CASSLNFGTGGNQPQHF. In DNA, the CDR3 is TGTGCCAGCAGTTTAAATTTCGGGACAGGGGGAAATCAGCCCCAGCATTTT.

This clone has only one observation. This chain's CDR3 is CASSGTDGAAGNTIYF. Here the CDR3 DNA reads TGTGCCAGCTCAGGAACGGACGGAGCGGCTGGAAACACCATATATTTT. V and J are TRBV18 and TRBJ1-3; D gene ambiguous. V dropped 5 bases and J dropped 2 bases, with 16 bases sitting between them. CDR1 KGHSH and CDR2 LQKENI come from the germline V gene. The CDR3 has 16 amino acids.

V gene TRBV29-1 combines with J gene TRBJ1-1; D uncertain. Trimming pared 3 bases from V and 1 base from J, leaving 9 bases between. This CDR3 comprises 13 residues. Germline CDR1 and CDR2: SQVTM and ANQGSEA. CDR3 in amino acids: CSVDAGTNTEAFF. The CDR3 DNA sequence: TGCAGCGTTGATGCCGGAACGAACACTGAAGCTTTCTTT.

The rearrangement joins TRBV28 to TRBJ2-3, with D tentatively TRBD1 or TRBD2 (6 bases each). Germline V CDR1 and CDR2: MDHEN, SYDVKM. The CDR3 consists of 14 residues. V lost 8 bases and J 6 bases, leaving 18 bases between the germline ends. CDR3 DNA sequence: TGTGCCAGCCGCGGGGCAGGGGTTTGGGATACGCAGTATTTT. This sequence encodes CASRGAGVWDTQYF.

The CDR3 nucleotides read TGCGCCAGCAGCATTGACGGGAAGGGCTACACCTTC. This sequence encodes CASSIDGKGYTF. The chain joins TRBV5-1 to TRBJ1-2; no clear D. Trimming stripped 4 bases from V and 8 bases from J, with 12 bases between. The CDR3 runs to 12 residues. Germline CDR1 reads SGHRS; CDR2 reads YFSETQ. Together with reference TRBV5-1 and TRBJ1-2, the CDR3 gives the full variable domain: KAGVTQTPRYLIKTRGQQVTLSCSPISGHRSVSWYQQTPGQGLQFLFEYFSETQRNKGNFPGRFSGRQFSNSRSEMNVSTLELGDSALYLCASSIDGKGYTFGSGTRLTVV.

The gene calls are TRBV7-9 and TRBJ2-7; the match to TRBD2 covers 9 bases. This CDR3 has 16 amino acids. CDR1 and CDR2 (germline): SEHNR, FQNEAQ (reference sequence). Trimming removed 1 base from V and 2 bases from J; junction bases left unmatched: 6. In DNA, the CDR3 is TGTGCCAGCAGCTTAGGATTAGCGGGAGTTCCCTACGAGCAGTACTTC. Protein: CASSLGLAGVPYEQYF.

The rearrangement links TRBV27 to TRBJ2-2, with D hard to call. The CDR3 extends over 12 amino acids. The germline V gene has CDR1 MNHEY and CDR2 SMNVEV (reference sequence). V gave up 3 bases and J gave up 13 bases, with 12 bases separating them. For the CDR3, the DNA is TGTGCCAGCAGTTTGCCTATGGGTTCGCTGTTTTTT. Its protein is CASSLPMGSLFF.

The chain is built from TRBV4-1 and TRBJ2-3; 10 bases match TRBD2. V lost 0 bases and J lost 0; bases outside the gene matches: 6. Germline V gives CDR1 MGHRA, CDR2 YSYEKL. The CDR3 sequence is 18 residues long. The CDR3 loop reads CASSQDETSGASTDTQYF. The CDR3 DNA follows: TGCGCCAGCAGCCAAGATGAAACTAGCGGGGCTAGCACAGATACGCAGTATTTT.

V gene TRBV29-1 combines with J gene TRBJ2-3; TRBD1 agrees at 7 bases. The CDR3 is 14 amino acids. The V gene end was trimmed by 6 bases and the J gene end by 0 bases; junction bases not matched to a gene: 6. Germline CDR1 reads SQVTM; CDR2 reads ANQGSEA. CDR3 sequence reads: CSVLDRSSTDTQYF. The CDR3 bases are TGCAGCGTCCTGGACAGGTCTAGCACAGATACGCAGTATTTT.

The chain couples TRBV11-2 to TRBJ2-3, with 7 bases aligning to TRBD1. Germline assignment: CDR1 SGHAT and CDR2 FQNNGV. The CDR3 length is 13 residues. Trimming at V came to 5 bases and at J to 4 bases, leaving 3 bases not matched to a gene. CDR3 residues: CASSDGQADTQYF. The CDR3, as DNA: TGTGCCAGCAGCGACGGACAGGCAGATACGCAGTATTTT.

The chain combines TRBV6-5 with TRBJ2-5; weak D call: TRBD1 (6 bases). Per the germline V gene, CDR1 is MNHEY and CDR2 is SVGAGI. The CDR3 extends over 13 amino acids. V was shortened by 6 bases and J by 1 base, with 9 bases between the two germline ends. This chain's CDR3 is CASRPTGQETQYF. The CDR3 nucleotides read TGTGCCAGCAGGCCGACAGGCCAAGAGACCCAGTACTTC.

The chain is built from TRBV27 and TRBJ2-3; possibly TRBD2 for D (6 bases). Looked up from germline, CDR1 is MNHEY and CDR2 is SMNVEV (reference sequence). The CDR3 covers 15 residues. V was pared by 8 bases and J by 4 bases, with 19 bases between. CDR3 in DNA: TGTGCCAGCTCCTCCCCCGGCGGGATGGCAGATACGCAGTATTTT. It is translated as CASSSPGGMADTQYF.

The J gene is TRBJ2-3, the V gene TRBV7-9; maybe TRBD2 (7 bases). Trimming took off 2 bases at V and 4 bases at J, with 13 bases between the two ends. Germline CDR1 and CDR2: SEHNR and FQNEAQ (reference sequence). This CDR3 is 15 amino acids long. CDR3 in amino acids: CASSLRGGGPDTQYF. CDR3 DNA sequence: TGTGCCAGCAGCTTAAGAGGGGGGGGACCAGATACGCAGTATTTT.

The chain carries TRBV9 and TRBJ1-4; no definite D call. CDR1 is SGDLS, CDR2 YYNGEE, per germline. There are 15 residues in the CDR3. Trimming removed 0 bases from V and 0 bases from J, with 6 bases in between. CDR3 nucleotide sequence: TGTGCCAGCAGCGTAGATGCGGCAACTAATGAAAAACTGTTTTTT. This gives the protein CASSVDAATNEKLFF. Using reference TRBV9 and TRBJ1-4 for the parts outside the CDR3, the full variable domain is DSGVTQTPKHLITATGQRVTLRCSPRSGDLSVYWYQQSLDQGLQFLIQYYNGEERAKGNILERFSAQQFPDLHSELNLSSLELGDSALYFCASSVDAATNEKLFFGSGTQLSVL.

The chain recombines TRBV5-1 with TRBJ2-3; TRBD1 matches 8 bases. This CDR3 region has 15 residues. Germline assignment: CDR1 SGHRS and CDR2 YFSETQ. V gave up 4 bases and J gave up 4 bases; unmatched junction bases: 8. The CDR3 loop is CASSMDRDGADTQYF. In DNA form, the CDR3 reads TGCGCCAGCAGCATGGACAGGGACGGGGCAGATACGCAGTATTTT.

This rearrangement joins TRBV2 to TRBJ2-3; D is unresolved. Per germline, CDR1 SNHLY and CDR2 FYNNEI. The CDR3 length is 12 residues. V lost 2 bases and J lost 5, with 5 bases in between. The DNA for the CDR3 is TGTGCCAGCAGTGAATTGAGAGATACGCAGTATTTT. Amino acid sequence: CASSELRDTQYF. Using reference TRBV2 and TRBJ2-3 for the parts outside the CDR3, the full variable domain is EPEVTQTPSHQVTQMGQEVILRCVPISNHLYFYWYRQILGQKVEFLVSFYNNEISEKSEIFDDQFSVERPDGSNFTLKIRSTKLEDSAMYFCASSELRDTQYFGPGTRLTVL.